This paragraph covers one T cell receptor (beta chain) sequence. The antigen is unknown. This entry comes from a study of spatial heterogeneity in lung cancer. Study-wide context: Donation came from around 77 patients with untreated early-stage non-small cell lung cancer. Averaged across combinations, each unique TCR and UMI pairing appeared more than ten times in raw reads, which were uncorrected.

Documented time point: blood at routine non-recurrence follow-up after resection. The sequenced material consisted of unsorted whole RNA from tumor, nontumor lung or frozen PBMC. Every cDNA TCR molecule received its own unique molecular identifier. From the 5' RACE reads, TCRdb called clonotypes with MiXCR, one entry per CDR3 protein. Altogether roughly 120,000 distinct CDR3 sequences are present, more than 10% being singletons, with the ten largest covering around a sixth. Whole-study results and caveats: Tumor TCRs that were ubiquitous and expanded showed up in blood more at resection than follow-up.

The CDR3 runs to 14 residues. Germline-derived CDR1 and CDR2 are SGHTA and FQGNSA. V shed 5 bases and J shed 2 bases, with 13 bases lying between them. This clonotype was obtained from a male donor with early-stage non-small cell lung cancer. The sample was PBMCs, taken at follow-up. This chain joins TRBV7-2 and TRBJ2-7; D may be TRBD2 (5 bases). The CDR3 region is CASSPQGLAYEQYF. The CDR3 nucleotides are TGTGCCAGCAGCCCCCAAGGACTGGCCTACGAGCAGTACTTC.